These 4 T cell receptor beta chains came from one sample sequenced in a study of blood T cells in healthy people across ages (dated by TCRdb to about 2015). Library prep was done by 5' RACE. The data were produced on an Illumina HiSeq 2500. The second PCR ran for about 6 to 12 cycles and used a J-beta primer mix along with a sample-barcoded 5' primer. In TCRdb, the public reads were trimmed at Q25 with fastp and aligned with MiXCR, with productive beta chains retained. Merged by CDR3 protein, the rows form single entries marked with the most common genes and DNA. The sample table shows about 1.1 million distinct CDR3 sequences, and less than 45% are seen once. Jointly, the top ten make up about 12% of the sample. The sequencing sample was made of blood. The source of these receptors is a young man in good health.

V is TRBV4-3 and J is TRBJ2-3; D may be TRBD2 (6 bases). Looked up from germline, CDR1 is LGHNA and CDR2 is YSLEER. V gave up 4 bases and J gave up 4 bases, with 12 bases separating them. The CDR3 is 14 amino acids. DNA for the CDR3: TGCGCCAGCAGCCCCGCGACTAGGCCAGATACGCAGTATTTT. Translation: CASSPATRPDTQYF.

The sample holds a few counts of this clonotype. CDR3 in DNA: TGTGCCAGCAGTTTCAGGACATCGAACACCGGGGAGCTGTTTTTT. It is translated as CASSFRTSNTGELFF. The chain employs TRBV12-3 or TRBV12-4 and TRBJ2-2; D is perhaps TRBD1 (5 bases). Trimming shortened V by 3 bases and J by 0 bases, and 8 bases separated the two germline ends. CDR3 size: 15 residues.

This clonotype was seen many times. A read error may produce the germline difference seen at one junction end. The V gene is TRBV4-3, the J gene TRBJ1-1; D gene unclear. Germline lookup yields CDR1 LGHNA and CDR2 YSLEER. The CDR3 is made up of 13 amino acids. CDR3: CASSQVMNTEAFF. The CDR3 DNA follows: TGTGCCAGCAGCCAAGTGATGAACACTGAAGCTTTCTTT.

This clonotype was detected ten times or more. The chain links TRBV29-1 to TRBJ1-2, with D possibly being TRBD1 (5 bases). The length of the CDR3 is 13 residues. Trimming left V 1 base short and J 7 bases short, with 13 bases between. Germline V gene data show CDR1 as SQVTM and CDR2 as ANQGSEA. The CDR3 reads CSVEAGPWSGYTF. CDR3 coding DNA: TGCAGCGTTGAAGCGGGACCCTGGAGTGGCTACACCTTC.